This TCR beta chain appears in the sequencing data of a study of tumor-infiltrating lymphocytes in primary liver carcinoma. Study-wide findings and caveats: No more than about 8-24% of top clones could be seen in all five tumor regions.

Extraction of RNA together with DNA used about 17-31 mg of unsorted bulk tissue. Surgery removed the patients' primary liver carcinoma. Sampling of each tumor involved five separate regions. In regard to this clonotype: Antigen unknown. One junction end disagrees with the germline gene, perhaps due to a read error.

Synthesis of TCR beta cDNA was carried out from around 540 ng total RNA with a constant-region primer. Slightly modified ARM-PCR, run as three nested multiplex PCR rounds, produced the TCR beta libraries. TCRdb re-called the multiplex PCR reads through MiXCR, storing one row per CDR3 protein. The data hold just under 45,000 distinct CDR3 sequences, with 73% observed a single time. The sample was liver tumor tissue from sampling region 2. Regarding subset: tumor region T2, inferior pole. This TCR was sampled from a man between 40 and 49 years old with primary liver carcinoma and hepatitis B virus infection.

CDR3 protein: CANSQVDSYEQYF. CDR3 DNA: TGTGCCAACAGCCAGGTCGATAGTTACGAGCAGTACTTC. The gene calls are TRBV14 and TRBJ2-7; unclear D gene. The CDR3 contains 13 residues. From germline, CDR1 is SGHDN and CDR2 FVKESK.